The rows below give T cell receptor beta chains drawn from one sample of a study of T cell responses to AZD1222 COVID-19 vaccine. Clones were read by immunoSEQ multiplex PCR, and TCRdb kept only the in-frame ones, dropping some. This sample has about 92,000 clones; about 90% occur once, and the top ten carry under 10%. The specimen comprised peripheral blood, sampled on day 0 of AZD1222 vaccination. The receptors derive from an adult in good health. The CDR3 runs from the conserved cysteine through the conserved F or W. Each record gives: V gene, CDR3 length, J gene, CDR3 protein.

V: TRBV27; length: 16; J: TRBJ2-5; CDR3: CASFGLAGGPQETQYF
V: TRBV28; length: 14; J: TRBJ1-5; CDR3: CASAGGEGGQPQHF
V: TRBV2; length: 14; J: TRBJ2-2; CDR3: CASSINRGPGELFF
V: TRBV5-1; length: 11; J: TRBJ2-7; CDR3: CASSSNYEQYF
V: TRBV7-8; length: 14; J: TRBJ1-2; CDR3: CASSLGRANYGYTF
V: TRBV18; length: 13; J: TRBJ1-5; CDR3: CASSRDRGSPQHF
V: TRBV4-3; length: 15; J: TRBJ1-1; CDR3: CASRLGQNMNTEAFF
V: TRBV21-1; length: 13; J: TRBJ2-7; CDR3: CASSKGLTYEQYF
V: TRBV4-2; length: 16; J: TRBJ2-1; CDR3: CASSFGAGSSYNEQFF
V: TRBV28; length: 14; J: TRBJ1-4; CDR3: CASSREAGVEKLFF
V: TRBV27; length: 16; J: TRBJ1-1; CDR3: CASSLHTGQGATEAFF
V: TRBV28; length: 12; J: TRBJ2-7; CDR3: CASSFQNYEQYF
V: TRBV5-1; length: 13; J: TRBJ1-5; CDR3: CASSLEGHQPQHF
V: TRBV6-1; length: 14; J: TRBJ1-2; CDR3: CASSDSGRIYGYTF
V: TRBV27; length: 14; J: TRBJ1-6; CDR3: CASSSRGRGSPLHF
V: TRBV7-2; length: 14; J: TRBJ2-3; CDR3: CASSLRLQTNTQYF
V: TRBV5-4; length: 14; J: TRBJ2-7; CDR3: CASSLTGRDRGQYF
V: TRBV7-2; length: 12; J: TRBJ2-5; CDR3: CASSLMRETQYF
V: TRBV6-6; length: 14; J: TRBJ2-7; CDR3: CASSYFQPSYEQYF
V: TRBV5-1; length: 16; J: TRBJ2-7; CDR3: CASSSFRDRGKNEQYF
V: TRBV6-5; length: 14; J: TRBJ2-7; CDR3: CASRDGTGRYEQYF
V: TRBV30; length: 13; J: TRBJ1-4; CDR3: CAWRKGYNEKLFF
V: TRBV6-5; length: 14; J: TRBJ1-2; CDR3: CASSPDRAQYGYTF
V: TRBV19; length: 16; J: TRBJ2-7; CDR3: CASSIARDRPSYEQYF
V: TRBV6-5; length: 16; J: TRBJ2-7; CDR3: CASSLFTGGAGFEQYF
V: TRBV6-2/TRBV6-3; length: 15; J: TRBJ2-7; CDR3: CASSYGLAGSYEQYF
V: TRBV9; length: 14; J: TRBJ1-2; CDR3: CASSGLQGLVGYTF
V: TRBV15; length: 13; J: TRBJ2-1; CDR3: CATSPGLANEQFF
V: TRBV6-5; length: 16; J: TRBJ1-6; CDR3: CASSYFGQRGNSPLHF
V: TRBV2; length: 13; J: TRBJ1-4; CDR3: CASSGTENEKLFF
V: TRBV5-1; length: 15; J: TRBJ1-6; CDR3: CASSASGGRNSPLHF
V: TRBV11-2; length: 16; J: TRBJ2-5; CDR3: CASSLDWTGEAETQYF
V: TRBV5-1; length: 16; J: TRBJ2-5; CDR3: CASIGLAGGPGETQYF
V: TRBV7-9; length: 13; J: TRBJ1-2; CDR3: CASSRTGERGYTF
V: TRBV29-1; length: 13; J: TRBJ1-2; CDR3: CSVESGGGRGYTF
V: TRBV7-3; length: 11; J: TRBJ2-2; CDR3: CASTGSGELFF
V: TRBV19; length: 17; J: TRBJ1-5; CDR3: CASSLEAVLRADQPQHF
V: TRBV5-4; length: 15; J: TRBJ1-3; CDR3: CASSLRGSSGNTIYF
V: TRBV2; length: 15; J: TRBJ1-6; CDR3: CASSLSYRDNSPLHF
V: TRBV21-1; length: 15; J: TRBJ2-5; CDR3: CASSHRRDRQETQYF
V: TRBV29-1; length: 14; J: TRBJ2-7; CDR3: CSAGRTGGFDEQYF
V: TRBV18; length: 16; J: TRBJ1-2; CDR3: CASSPGQGGANYGYTF
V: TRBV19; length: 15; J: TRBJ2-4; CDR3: CASSSHRVLKDIQYF
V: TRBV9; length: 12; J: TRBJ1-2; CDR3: CASSGQGPGYTF
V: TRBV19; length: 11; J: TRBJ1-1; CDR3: CASGSSGGAFF
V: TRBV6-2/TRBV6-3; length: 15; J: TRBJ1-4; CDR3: CASSYGTGDNEKLFF
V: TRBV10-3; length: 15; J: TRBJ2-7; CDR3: CAISSLATSSYEQYF
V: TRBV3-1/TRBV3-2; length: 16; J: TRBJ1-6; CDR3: CASSLAPVSANSPLHF
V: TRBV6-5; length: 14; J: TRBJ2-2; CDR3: CASSYSPEIGELFF
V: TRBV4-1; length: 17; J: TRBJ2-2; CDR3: CASSQEARGGNTGELFF
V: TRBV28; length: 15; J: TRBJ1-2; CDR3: CASSPGQGVWYGYTF
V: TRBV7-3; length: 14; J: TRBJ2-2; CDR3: CASSLGANTGELFF
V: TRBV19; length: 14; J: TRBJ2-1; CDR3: CASSPWTMGNEQFF
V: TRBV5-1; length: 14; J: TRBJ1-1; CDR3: CASSFGGASTEAFF
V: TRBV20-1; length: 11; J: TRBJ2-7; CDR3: CRPAGAHEQYF
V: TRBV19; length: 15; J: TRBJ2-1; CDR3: CASRPGTSGRNEQFF
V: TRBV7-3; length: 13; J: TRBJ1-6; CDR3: CASSLQNNSPLHF
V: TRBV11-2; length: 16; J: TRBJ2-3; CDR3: CASSYLTSGGTDTQYF
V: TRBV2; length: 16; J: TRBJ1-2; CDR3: CASSPAGQGGNYGYTF